A single sample gave rise to the 3 T cell receptor beta chains below, sequenced in a study of radiation and T cells in renal cell carcinoma. The time point denotes: blood 4 weeks post-SBRT, at nephrectomy. Described treatment: 15 Gy SBRT to primary tumor, nephrectomy 4 weeks later. Clones were sequenced by immunoSEQ multiplex PCR, and TCRdb holds only the in-frame ones, with some missing. Among around 170,000 clones listed, approximately 90% were seen once. Sequenced here: blood, sampled from a patient whose treatment included radiotherapy and nephrectomy. The source is a woman aged 50 to 60 with renal cell carcinoma.

The chain links TRBV12-5 to TRBJ1-1, with D possibly TRBD1 on 6 matching bases. The CDR3 consists of 14 residues. The germline V and J ends were trimmed by 4 bases and 3 bases, with 12 bases remaining between them. Germline V gives CDR1 LGHNT, CDR2 FRNRAP. The CDR3: CASGWGTYYTEAFF. In DNA, the CDR3 is TGTGCTAGTGGTTGGGGGACATACTACACTGAAGCTTTCTTT.

The V call is TRBV29-1, the J call TRBJ1-2; a weak D match, TRBD1 (5 bases). CDR1 and CDR2 (germline): SQVTM, ANQGSEA. This CDR3 spans 15 amino acids. V was pared by 5 bases and J by 6 bases, with 22 bases between. The CDR3 region is CSVLYIEGSLHGYTF. Here the CDR3 DNA reads TGCAGCGTTCTTTACATAGAGGGGTCTCTCCATGGCTACACCTTC.

The chain joins TRBV29-1 to TRBJ1-1; no clear D gene. There are 12 residues in the CDR3. The V gene's germline CDR1 is SQVTM and CDR2 ANQGSEA. Trimming removed 3 bases at V and 1 base at J, with 6 bases between. The CDR3 here is CSVDSENTEAFF. The CDR3 DNA reads as TGCAGCGTTGATTCCGAGAACACTGAAGCTTTCTTT.